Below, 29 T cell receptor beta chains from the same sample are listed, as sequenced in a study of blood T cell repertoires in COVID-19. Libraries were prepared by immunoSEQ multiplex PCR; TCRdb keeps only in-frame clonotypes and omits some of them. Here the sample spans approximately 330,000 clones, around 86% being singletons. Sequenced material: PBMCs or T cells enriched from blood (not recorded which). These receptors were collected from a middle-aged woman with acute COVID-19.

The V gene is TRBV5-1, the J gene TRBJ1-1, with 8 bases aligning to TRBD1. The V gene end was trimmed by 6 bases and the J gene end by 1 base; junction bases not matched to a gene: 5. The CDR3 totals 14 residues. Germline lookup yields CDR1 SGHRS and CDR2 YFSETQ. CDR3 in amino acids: CASTPQGGNTEAFF. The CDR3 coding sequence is TGCGCCAGCACCCCACAGGGGGGGAACACTGAAGCTTTCTTT.

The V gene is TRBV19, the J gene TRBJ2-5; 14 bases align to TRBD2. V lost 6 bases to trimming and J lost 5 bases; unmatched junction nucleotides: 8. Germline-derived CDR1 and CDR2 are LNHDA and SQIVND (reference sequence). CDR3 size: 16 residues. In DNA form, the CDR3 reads TGTGCCAGTAGCCTCCACCGGACTAGCGGGGGGGAGACCCAGTACTTC. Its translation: CASSLHRTSGGETQYF.

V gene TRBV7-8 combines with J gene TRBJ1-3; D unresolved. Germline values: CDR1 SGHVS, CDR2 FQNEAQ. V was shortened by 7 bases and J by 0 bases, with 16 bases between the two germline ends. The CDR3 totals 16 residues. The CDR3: CASIGGQANSGNTIYF. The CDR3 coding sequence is TGTGCCAGCATCGGAGGCCAAGCAAACTCTGGAAACACCATATATTTT.

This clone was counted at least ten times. CDR3 sequence (DNA): TGCGCCAGCAGCCAAGTTGGGACACAACTTCACAATGAGCAGTTCTTC. Translated, it gives CASSQVGTQLHNEQFF. V and J are TRBV4-1 and TRBJ2-1, with a weak D call TRBD1 (6 bases). V lost 1 base and J 5 bases, leaving 15 bases between the germline ends. In germline, CDR1 is MGHRA, CDR2 YSYEKL. The CDR3 is made up of 16 amino acids.

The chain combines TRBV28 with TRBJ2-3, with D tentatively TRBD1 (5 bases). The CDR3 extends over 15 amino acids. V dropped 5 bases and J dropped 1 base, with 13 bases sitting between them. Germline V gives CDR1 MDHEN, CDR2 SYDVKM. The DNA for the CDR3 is TGTGCCAGCAGTAAGGGGTCCGGAGGCACAGATACGCAGTATTTT. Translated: CASSKGSGGTDTQYF.

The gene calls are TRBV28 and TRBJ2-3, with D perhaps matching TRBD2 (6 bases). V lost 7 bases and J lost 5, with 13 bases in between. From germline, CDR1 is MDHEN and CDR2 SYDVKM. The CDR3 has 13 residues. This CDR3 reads CASMRGREDTQYF. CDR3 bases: TGTGCCAGCATGCGGGGAAGAGAAGATACGCAGTATTTT.

CDR3 in DNA: TGTGCCAGTACTCCCAGCTCCTATAATTCACCCCTCCACTTT. It translates to CASTPSSYNSPLHF. This sequence joins TRBV19 and TRBJ1-6; no clear D. CDR3 length: 14 residues. V was cut by 7 bases and J by 0 bases, with 7 bases left in between. Germline V CDR1 and CDR2: LNHDA, SQIVND (reference sequence).

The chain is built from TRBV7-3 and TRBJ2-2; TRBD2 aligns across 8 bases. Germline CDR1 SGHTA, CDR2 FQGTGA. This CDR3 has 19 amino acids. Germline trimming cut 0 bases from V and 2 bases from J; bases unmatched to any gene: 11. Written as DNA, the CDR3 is TGTGCCAGCAGCTTAACCCCCCCCCTCAGCGGGGGCAACACCGGGGAGCTGTTTTTT. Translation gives CASSLTPPLSGGNTGELFF.

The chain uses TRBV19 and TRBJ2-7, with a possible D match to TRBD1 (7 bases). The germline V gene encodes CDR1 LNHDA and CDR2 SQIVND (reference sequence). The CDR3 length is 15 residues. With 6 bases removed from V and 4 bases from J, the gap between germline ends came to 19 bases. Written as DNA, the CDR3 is TGTGCCAGTAGCGACCAGGGGGTGGGGAGGTACGAGCAGTACTTC. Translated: CASSDQGVGRYEQYF.

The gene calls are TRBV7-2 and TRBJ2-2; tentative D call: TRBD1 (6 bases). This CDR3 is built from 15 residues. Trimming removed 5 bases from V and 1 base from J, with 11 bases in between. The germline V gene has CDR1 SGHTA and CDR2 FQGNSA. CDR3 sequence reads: CASSTGTRNTGELFF. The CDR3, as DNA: TGTGCCAGCAGCACCGGGACAAGGAACACCGGGGAGCTGTTTTTT.

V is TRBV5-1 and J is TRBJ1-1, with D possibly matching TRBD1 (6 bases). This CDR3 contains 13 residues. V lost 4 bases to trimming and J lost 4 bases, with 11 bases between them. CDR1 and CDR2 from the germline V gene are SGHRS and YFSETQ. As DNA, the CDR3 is TGCGCCAGCAGCAGCCAAGGGGGCACTGAAGCTTTCTTT. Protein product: CASSSQGGTEAFF. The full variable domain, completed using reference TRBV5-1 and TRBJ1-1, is KAGVTQTPRYLIKTRGQQVTLSCSPISGHRSVSWYQQTPGQGLQFLFEYFSETQRNKGNFPGRFSGRQFSNSRSEMNVSTLELGDSALYLCASSSQGGTEAFFGQGTRLTVV.

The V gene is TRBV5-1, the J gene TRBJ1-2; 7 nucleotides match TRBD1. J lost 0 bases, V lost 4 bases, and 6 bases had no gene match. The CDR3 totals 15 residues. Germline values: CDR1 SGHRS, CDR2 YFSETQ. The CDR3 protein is CASSISGTANYGYTF. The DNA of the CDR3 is TGCGCCAGCAGCATCTCCGGGACAGCTAACTATGGCTACACCTTC.

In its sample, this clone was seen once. The CDR3 region is CASSESKDRNNQPQHF. DNA of the CDR3: TGCGCCAGCAGTGAATCTAAAGACAGGAACAATCAGCCCCAGCATTTT. The chain carries TRBV10-1 and TRBJ1-5, with D perhaps TRBD1 (6 bases). Per germline, CDR1 WNHNN and CDR2 SYGVQD (reference sequence). This CDR3 is built from 16 residues. Trimming pared 3 bases from V and 3 bases from J, leaving 15 bases between.

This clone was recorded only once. The CDR3 reads CASSPGTSIYNEQFF. The CDR3 DNA is TGCGCCAGCAGCCCCGGGACTAGCATCTACAATGAGCAGTTCTTC. This chain connects TRBV5-1 to TRBJ2-1, with 9 bases identical to TRBD2. This CDR3 comprises 15 residues. V shed 4 bases, J shed 3 bases, and the junction held 5 bases outside the gene matches. Germline V gives CDR1 SGHRS, CDR2 YFSETQ.

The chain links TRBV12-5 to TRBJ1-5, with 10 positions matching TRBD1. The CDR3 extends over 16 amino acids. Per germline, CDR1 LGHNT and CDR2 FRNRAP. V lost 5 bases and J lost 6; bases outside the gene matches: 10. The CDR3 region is CASGPGTGANSQPQHF. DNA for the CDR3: TGTGCTAGTGGTCCAGGGACAGGGGCAAATAGTCAGCCCCAGCATTTT.

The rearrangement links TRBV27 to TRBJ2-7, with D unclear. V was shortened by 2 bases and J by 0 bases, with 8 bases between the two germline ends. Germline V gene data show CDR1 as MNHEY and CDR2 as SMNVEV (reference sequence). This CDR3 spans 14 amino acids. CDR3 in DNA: TGTGCCAGCAGTTTAGTCGGTAGCTCCTACGAGCAGTACTTC. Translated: CASSLVGSSYEQYF.

The CDR3 spells CASSATGNTEAFF. Written as DNA, the CDR3 is TGTGCCAGTAGTGCGACAGGGAACACTGAAGCTTTCTTT. The gene calls are TRBV19 and TRBJ1-1, with TRBD1 as a possible D gene (6 bases). The V gene lost 5 bases and the J gene lost 1 base, with 8 bases spanning the gap. The germline V gene has CDR1 LNHDA and CDR2 SQIVND (reference sequence). The CDR3 consists of 13 residues.

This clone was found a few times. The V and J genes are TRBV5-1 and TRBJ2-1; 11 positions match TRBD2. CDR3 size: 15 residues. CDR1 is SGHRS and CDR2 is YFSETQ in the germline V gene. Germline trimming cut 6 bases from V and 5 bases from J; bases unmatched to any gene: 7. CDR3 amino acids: CASKLAGAPHNEQFF. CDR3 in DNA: TGCGCCAGCAAACTAGCGGGAGCCCCCCACAATGAGCAGTTCTTC.

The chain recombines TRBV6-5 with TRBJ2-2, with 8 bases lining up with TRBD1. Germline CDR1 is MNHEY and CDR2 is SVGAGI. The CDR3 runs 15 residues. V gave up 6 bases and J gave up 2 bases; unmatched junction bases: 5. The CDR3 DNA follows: TGTGCCAGCAGGTTCGGGACAGGAAACACCGGGGAGCTGTTTTTT. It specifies CASRFGTGNTGELFF.

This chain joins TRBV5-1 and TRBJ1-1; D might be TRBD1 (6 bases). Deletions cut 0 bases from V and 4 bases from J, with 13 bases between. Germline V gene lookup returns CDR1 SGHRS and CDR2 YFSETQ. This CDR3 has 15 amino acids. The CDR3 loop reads CASSLVLVGGTEAFF. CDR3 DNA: TGCGCCAGCAGCTTGGTTTTGGTAGGGGGCACTGAAGCTTTCTTT.

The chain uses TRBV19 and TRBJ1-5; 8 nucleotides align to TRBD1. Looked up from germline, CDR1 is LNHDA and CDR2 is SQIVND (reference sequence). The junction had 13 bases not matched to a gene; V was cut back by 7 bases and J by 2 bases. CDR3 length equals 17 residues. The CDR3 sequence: CASTPTGAGTRNQPQHF. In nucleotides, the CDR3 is TGTGCCAGTACCCCGACAGGGGCCGGTACACGCAATCAGCCCCAGCATTTT.

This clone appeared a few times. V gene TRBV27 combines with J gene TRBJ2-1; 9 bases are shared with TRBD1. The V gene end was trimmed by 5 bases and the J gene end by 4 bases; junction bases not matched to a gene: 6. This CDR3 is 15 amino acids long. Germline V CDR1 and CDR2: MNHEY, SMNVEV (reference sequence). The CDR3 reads CASSLQDRGYNEQFF. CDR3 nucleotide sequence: TGTGCCAGCAGTCTTCAGGACAGGGGATACAATGAGCAGTTCTTC.

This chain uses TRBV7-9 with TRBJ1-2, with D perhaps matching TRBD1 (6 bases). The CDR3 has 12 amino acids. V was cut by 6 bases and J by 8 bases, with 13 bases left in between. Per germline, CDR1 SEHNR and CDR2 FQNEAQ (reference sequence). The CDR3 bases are TGTGCCAGCAGACAAGGGGGGGACGGCTACACCTTC. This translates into CASRQGGDGYTF.

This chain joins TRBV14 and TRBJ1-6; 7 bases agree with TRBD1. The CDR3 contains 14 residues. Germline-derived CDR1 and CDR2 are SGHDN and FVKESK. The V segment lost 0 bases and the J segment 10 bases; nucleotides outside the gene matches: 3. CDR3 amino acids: CASSQDWTGSPLHF. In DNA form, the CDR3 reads TGTGCCAGCAGCCAAGATTGGACAGGATCACCCCTCCACTTT. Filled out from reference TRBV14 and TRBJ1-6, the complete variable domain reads EAGVTQFPSHSVIEKGQTVTLRCDPISGHDNLYWYRRVMGKEIKFLLHFVKESKQDESGMPNNRFLAERTGGTYSTLKVQPAELEDSGVYFCASSQDWTGSPLHFGNGTRLTVT.

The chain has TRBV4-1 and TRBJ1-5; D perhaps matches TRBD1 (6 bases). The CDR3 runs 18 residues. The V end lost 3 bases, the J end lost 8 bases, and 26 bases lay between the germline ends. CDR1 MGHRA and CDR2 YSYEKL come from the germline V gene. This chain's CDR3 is CASSQLPTGFVVREPQHF. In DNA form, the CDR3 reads TGCGCCAGCAGCCAGCTCCCGACAGGCTTCGTCGTGAGGGAGCCCCAGCATTTT.

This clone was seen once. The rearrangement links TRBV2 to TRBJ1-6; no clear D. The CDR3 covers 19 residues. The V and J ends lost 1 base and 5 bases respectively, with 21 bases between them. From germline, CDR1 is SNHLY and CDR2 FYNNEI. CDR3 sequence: CASSEELKGGKTDNSPLHF. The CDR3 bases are TGTGCCAGCAGTGAAGAATTAAAAGGCGGAAAGACTGATAATTCACCCCTCCACTTT.

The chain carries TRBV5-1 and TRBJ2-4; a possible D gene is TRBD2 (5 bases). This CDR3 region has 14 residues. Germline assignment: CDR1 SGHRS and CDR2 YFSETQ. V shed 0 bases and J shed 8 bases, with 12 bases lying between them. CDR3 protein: CASSLAHQRDIQYF. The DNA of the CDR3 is TGCGCCAGCAGCTTGGCCCATCAGAGGGACATTCAGTACTTC. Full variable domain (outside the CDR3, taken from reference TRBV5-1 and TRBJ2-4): KAGVTQTPRYLIKTRGQQVTLSCSPISGHRSVSWYQQTPGQGLQFLFEYFSETQRNKGNFPGRFSGRQFSNSRSEMNVSTLELGDSALYLCASSLAHQRDIQYFGAGTRLSVL.

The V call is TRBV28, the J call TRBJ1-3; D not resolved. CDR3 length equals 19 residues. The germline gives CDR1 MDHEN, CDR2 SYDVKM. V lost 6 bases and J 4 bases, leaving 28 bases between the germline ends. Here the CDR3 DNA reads TGTGCCAGCAGCTCACCCCCCTTTAAGACAACCACCCTCGGAAACACCATATATTTT. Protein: CASSSPPFKTTTLGNTIYF.

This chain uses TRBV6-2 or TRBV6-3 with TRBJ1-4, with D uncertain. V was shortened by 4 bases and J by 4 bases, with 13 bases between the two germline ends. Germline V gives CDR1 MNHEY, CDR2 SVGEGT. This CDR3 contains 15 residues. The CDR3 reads CASSWRAANNEKLFF. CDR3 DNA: TGTGCCAGCAGTTGGAGGGCAGCAAATAATGAAAAACTGTTTTTT.